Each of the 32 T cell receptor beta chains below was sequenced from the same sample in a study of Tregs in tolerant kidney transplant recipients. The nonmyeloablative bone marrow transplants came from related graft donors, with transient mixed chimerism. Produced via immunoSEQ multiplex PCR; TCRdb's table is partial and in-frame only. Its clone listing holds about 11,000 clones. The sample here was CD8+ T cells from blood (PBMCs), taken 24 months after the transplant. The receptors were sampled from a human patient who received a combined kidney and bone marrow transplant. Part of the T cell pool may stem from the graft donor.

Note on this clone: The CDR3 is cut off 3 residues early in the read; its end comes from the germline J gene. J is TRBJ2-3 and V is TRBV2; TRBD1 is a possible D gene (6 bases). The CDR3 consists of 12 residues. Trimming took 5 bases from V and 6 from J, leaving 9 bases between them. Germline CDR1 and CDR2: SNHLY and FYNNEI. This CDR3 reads CASSSTGDTQYF. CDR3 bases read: TGTGCCAGCAGTAGTACAGGGGATACG.

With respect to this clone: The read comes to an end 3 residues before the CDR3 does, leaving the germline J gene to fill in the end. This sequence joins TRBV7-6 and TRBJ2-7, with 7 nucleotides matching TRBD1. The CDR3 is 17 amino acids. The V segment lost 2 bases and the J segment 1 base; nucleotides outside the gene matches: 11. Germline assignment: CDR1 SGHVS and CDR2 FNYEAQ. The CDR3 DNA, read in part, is TGTGCCAGCAGCTTATCTGGGACAGCAACACCTTCCTACGAG. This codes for CASSLSGTATPSYE. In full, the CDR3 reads CASSLSGTATPSYEQYF.

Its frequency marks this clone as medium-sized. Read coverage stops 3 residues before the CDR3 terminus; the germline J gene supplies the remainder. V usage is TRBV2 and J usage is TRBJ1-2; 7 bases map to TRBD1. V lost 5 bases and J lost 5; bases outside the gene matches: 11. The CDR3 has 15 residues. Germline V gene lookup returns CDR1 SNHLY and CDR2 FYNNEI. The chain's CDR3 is CASSPPEDRTYGYTF. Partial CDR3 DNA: TGTGCCAGCAGTCCCCCTGAGGACAGGACTTATGGC.

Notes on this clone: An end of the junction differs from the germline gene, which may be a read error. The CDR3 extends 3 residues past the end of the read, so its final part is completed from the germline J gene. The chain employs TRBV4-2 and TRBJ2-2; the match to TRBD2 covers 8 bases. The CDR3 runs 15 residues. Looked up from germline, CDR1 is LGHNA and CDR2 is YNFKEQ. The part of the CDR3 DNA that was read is TGCGCCAGCAGCCCCTTCGCGGGAGGTCTCCGGGAG. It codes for CASSPFAGGLRE. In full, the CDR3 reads CASSPFAGGLRELFF.

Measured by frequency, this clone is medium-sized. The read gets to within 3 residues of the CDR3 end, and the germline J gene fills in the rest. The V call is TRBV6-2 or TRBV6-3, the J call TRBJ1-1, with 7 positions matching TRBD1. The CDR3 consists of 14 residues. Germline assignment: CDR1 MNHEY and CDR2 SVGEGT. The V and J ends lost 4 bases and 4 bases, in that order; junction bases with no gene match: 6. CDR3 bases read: TGTGCCAGCAGTTCCACGTCAGGGGGCACTGAA. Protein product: CASSSTSGGTE. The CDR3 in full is CASSSTSGGTEAFF.

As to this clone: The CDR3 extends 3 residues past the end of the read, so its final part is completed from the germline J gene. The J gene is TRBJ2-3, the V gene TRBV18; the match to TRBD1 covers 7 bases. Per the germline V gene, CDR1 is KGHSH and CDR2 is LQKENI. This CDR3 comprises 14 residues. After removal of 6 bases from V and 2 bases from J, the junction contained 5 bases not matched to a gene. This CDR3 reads CASSWTGPTDTQYF. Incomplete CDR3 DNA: TGTGCCAGCTCCTGGACAGGACCCACAGATACG.

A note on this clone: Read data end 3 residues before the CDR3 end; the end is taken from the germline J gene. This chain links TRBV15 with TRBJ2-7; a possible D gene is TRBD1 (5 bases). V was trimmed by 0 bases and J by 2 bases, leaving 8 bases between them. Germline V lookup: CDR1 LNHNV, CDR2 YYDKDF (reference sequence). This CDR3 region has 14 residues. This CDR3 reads CATSRDRQTYEQYF. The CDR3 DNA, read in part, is TGTGCCACCAGCAGAGACCGACAGACCTACGAG.

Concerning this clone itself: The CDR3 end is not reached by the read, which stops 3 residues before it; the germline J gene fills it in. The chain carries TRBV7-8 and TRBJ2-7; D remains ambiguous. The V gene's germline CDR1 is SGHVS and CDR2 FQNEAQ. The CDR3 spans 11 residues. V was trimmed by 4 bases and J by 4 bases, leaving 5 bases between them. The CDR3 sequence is CASSWAYEQYF. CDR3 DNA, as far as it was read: TGTGCCAGCAGCTGGGCTTACGAG.

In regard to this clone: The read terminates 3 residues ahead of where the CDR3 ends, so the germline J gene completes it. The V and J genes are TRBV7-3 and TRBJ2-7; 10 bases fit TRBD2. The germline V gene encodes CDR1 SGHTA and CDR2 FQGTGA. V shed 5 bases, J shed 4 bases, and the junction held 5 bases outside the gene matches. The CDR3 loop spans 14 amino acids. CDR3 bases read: TGTGCCAGCAGCGAAGCGGGAGGGCCTTACGAG. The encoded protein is CASSEAGGPYE. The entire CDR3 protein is CASSEAGGPYEQYF.

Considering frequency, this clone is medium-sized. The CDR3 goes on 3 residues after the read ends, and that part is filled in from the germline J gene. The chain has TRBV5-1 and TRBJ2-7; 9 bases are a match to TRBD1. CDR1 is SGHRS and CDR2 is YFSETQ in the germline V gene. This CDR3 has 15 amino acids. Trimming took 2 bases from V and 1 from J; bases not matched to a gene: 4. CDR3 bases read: TGCGCCAGCAGCTTTGACAGGGGGACGTCCTACGAG. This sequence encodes CASSFDRGTSYE. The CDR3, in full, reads CASSFDRGTSYEQYF.

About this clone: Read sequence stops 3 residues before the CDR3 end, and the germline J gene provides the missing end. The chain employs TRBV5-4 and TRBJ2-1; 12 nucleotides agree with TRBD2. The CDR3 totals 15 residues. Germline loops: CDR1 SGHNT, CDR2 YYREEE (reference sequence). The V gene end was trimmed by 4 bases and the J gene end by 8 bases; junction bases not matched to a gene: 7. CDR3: CASSLRTSGTDEQFF. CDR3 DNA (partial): TGTGCCAGCAGCCTCCGGACTAGCGGGACCGATGAG.

The covered CDR3 bases are TGTGCCAGTAGTCCCGGACTAGCGGAATACAATGAG. The encoded protein is CASSPGLAEYNE. The whole CDR3 protein is CASSPGLAEYNEQFF. The chain uses TRBV19 and TRBJ2-1; TRBD2 matches 10 bases. Sequencing ends 3 residues short of the CDR3 end; the germline J gene provides the rest. Germline-derived CDR1 and CDR2 are LNHDA and SQIVND (reference sequence). The CDR3 spans 15 residues. V lost 5 bases and J lost 4; bases outside the gene matches: 5.

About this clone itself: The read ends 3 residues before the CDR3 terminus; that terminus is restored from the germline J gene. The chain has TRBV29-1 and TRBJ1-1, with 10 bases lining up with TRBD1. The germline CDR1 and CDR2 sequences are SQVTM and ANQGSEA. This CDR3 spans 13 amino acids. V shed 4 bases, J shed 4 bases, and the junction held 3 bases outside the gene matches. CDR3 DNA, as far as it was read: TGCAGCGTTGGAGGACAGGGGGGCACTGAA. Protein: CSVGGQGGTE. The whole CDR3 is CSVGGQGGTEAFF. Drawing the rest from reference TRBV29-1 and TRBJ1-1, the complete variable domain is SAVISQKPSRDICQRGTSLTIQCQVDSQVTMMFWYRQQPGQSLTLIATANQGSEATYESGFVIDKFPISRPNLTFSTLTVSNMSPEDSSIYLCSVGGQGGTEAFFGQGTRLTVV.

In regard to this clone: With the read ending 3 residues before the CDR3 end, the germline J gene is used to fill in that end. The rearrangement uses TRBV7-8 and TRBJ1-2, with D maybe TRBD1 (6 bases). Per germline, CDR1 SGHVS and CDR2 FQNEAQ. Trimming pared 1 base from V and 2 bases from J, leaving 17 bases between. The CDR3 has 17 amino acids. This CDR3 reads CASSLGNRAPVNYGYTF. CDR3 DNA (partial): TGTGCCAGCAGCTTAGGGAACAGGGCCCCTGTGAACTATGGC. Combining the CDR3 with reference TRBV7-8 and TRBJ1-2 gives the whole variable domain GAGVSQSPRYKVAKRGQDVALRCDPISGHVSLFWYQQALGQGPEFLTYFQNEAQLDKSGLPSDRFFAERPEGSVSTLKIQRTQQEDSAVYLCASSLGNRAPVNYGYTFGSGTRLTVV.

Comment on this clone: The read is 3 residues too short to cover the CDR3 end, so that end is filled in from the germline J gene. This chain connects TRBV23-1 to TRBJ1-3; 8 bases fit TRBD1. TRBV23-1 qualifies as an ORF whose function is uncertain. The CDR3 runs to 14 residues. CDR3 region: CASSQGSGGRTIYF. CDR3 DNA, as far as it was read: TGCGCCAGCAGTCAAGGATCAGGGGGCAGGACC.

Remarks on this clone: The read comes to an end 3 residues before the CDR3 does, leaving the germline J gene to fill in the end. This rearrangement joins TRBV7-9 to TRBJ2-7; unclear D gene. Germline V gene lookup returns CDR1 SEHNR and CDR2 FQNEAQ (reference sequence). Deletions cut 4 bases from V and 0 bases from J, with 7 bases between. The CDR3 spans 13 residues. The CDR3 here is CASSSPSSYEQYF. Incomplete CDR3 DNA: TGTGCCAGCAGCTCCCCTTCCTCCTACGAG.

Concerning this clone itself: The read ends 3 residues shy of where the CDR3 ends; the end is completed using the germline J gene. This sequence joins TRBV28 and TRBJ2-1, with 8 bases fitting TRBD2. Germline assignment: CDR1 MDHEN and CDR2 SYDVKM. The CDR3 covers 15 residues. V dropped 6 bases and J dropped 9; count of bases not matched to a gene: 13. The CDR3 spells CASSSDRGGVVEQFF. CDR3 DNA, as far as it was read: TGTGCCAGCAGCTCAGACCGGGGGGGGGTCGTTGAG.

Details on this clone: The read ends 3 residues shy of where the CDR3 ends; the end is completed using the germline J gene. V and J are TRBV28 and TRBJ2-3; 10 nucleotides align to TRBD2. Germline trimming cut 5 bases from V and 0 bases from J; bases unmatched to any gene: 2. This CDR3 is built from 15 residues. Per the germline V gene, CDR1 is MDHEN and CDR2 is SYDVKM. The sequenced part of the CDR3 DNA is TGTGCCAGCAGTGAGGGACTAGCGAGCACAGATACG. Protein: CASSEGLASTDT. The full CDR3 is CASSEGLASTDTQYF.

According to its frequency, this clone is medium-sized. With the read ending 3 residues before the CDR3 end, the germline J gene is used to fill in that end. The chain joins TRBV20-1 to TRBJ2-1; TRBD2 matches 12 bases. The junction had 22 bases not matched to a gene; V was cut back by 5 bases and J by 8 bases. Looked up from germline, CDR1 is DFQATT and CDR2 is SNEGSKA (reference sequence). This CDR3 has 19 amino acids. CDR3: CSADRGPGLAGTRGYEQFF. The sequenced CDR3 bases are TGCAGTGCTGACAGGGGACCAGGACTAGCGGGGACGAGGGGATATGAG.

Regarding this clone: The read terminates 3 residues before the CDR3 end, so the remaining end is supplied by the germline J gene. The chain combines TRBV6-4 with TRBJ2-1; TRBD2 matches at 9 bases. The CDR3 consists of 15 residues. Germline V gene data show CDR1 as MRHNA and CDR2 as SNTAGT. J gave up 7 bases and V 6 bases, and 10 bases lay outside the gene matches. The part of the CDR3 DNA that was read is TGTGCCAGCAGCAGTACTAGCGGGCCGGGGAATGAG. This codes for CASSSTSGPGNE. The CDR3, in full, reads CASSSTSGPGNEQFF.

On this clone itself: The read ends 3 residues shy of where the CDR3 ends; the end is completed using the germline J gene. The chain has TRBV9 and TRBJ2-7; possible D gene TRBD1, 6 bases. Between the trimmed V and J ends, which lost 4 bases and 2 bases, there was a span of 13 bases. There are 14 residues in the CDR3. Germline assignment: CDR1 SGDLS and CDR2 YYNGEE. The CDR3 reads CASSISGVAYEQYF. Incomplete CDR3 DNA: TGTGCCAGCAGCATTTCAGGGGTCGCCTACGAG. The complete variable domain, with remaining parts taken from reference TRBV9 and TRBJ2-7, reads DSGVTQTPKHLITATGQRVTLRCSPRSGDLSVYWYQQSLDQGLQFLIQYYNGEERAKGNILERFSAQQFPDLHSELNLSSLELGDSALYFCASSISGVAYEQYFGPGTRLTVT.

The CDR3 protein is CASDLPAKFLPYEQYF. The covered CDR3 bases are TGTGCTAGTGACCTCCCTGCGAAGTTCCTGCCCTACGAG. V is TRBV12-5 and J is TRBJ2-7, with D unclear. The observed sequence ends 3 residues before the CDR3 terminus, with the missing tail filled in from the germline J gene. The CDR3 loop spans 16 amino acids. The V end lost 7 bases, the J end lost 2 bases, and 21 bases lay between the germline ends. Germline CDR1 LGHNT, CDR2 FRNRAP.

The CDR3 sequence is CASSTPRIAGGGGANVLTF. The covered CDR3 bases are TGTGCCAGCAGCACCCCCAGGATAGCGGGAGGTGGTGGGGCCAACGTC. The V and J genes are TRBV28 and TRBJ2-6; 10 bases align to TRBD2. The read falls 3 residues short of the CDR3 end, and the missing part is taken from the germline J gene. Germline-derived CDR1 and CDR2 are MDHEN and SYDVKM. This CDR3 is 19 amino acids long. V gave up 6 bases and J gave up 3 bases; unmatched junction bases: 14.

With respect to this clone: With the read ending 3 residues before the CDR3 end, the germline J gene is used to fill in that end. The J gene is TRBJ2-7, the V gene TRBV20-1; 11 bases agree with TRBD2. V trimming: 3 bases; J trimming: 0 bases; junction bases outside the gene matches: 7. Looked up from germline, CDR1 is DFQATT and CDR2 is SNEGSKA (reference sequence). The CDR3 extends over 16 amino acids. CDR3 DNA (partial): TGCAGTGCTAGCAGGACTAGCGGGCTCAGCTCCTACGAG. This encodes CSASRTSGLSSYE. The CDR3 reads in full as CSASRTSGLSSYEQYF.

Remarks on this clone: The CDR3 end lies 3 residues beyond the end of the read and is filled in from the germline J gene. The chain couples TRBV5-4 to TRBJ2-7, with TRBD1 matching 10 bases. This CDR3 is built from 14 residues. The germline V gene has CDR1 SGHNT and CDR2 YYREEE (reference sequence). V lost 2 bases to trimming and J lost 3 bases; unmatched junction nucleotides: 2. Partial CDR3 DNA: TGTGCCAGCAGCTTCCGGGACAGGGGCTACGAG. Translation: CASSFRDRGYE. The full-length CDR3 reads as CASSFRDRGYEQYF.

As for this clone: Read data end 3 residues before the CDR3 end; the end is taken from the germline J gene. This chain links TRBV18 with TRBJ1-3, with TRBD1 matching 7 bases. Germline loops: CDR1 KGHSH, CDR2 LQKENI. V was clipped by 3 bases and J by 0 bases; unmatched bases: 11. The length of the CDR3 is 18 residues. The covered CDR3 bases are TGTGCCAGCTCACCCCAGAAGGGGGCCTATGCCTCTGGAAACACC. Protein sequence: CASSPQKGAYASGNT. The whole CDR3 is CASSPQKGAYASGNTIYF.

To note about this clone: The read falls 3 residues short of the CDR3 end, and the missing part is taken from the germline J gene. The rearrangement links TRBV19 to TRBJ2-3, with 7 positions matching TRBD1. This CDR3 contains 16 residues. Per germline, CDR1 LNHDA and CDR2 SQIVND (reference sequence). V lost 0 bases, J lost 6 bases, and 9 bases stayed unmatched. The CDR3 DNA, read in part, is TGTGCCAGTAGTATAGATCAGACAGGGTTATTGGATACG. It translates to CASSIDQTGLLDT. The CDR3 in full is CASSIDQTGLLDTQYF.

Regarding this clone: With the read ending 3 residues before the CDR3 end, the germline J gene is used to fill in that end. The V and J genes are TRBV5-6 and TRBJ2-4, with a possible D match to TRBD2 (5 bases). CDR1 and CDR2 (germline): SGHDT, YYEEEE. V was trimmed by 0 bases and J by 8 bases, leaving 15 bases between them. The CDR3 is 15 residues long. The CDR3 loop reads CASSLGARRWDIQYF. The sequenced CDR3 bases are TGTGCCAGCAGCTTGGGGGCCCGGAGGTGGGACATT.

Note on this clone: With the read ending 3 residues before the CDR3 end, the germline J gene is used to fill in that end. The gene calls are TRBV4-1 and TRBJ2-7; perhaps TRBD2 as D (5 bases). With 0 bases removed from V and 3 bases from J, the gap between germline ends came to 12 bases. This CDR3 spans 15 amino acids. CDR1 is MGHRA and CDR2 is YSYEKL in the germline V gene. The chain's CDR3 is CASSQDDGGGYEQYF. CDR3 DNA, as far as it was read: TGCGCCAGCAGCCAAGATGACGGAGGCGGCTACGAG.

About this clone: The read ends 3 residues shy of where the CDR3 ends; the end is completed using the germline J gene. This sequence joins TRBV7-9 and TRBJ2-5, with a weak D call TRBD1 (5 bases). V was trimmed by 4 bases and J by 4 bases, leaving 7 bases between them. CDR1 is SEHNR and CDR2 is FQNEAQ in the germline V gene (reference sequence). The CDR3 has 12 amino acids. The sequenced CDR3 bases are TGTGCCAGCAGCTCCCAGGGAGAGACC. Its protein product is CASSSQGET. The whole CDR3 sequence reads CASSSQGETQYF.

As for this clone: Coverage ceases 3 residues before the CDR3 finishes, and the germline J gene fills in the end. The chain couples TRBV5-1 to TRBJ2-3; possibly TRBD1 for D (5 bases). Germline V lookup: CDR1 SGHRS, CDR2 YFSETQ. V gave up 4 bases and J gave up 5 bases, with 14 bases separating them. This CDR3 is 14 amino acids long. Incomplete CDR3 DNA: TGCGCCAGCAGCAGTCGACAGATAGAAGATACG. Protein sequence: CASSSRQIEDT. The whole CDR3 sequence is CASSSRQIEDTQYF. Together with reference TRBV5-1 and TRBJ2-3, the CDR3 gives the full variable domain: KAGVTQTPRYLIKTRGQQVTLSCSPISGHRSVSWYQQTPGQGLQFLFEYFSETQRNKGNFPGRFSGRQFSNSRSEMNVSTLELGDSALYLCASSSRQIEDTQYFGPGTRLTVL.

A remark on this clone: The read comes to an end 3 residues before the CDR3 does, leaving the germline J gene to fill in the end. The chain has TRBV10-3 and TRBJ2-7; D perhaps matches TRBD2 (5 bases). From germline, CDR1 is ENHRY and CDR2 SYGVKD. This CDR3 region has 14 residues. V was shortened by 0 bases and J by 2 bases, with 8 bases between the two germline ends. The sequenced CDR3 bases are TGTGCCATCAGTGAGTCCGAGACTACCTACGAG. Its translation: CAISESETTYE. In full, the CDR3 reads CAISESETTYEQYF.